This note documents a single T cell receptor (beta chain) sequence. The data were taken from a study of blood T cell repertoires in COVID-19. Overall study context: Sites across the United States, Italy and Spain contributed samples from acute and convalescent COVID-19. The cDNA or gDNA used as material had been derived from T cells, B-cell-depleted T cells, or PBMCs.

Trimming cost V 0 bases and J 11 bases, with 13 bases left between them. CDR1 is SQVTM and CDR2 is ANQGSEA in the germline V gene. The CDR3 loop spans 12 amino acids. Participants were aged roughly 18 to 89 years from some 24 US areas. Original analysis: Reference gene primers were amplified, and this amplification served to estimate nucleated cell counts. Libraries were prepared by immunoSEQ multiplex PCR; TCRdb keeps only in-frame clonotypes and omits some of them. The DNA gave D and trimming, while V, J and clone size come from that table. The sample yields a few hundred thousand clones, approximately 80% seen once.

What was sequenced was PBMCs or T cells enriched from blood (not recorded which). This sequence originates from a man aged 40-50 years who had recovered from COVID-19. V and J are TRBV29-1 and TRBJ1-1, with D uncertain. DNA of the CDR3: TGCAGCGTTGAAGATTGGCGGCGGGAGGCTTTCTTT. It translates to CSVEDWRREAFF. The full variable domain, in which reference TRBV29-1 and TRBJ1-1 provide the parts outside the CDR3, is SAVISQKPSRDICQRGTSLTIQCQVDSQVTMMFWYRQQPGQSLTLIATANQGSEATYESGFVIDKFPISRPNLTFSTLTVSNMSPEDSSIYLCSVEDWRREAFFGQGTRLTVV.